The 5 T cell receptor beta chains presented below share a single source sample, sequenced in a study of OX40 agonist ivuxolimab in advanced cancers. The protocol used for the library was the immunoSEQ multiplex PCR assay. Sourced from immuneACCESS, this table was stored by TCRdb with only in-frame sequences that have V and J called. A share of the clones is absent; for the studies checked, an unresolved V gene accounts for under half, and the remainder has no known explanation. The sample records fewer than 15,000 clones, more than 70% of which are singletons. The ten largest account for around a third of the sample. The sample here was CD4+ or CD8+ T cells sorted from blood, taken in a trial of the OX40 agonist ivuxolimab. The receptors originated from an adult with an advanced solid tumor such as melanoma, head and neck, liver or kidney cancer.

The table lists this clone with a few counts. DNA of the CDR3: TGTGCCAGCAGCTTAGGTGCATACGAGCAGTACTTC. It encodes CASSLGAYEQYF. V usage is TRBV7-6 and J usage is TRBJ2-7; D call uncertain. Trimming removed 1 base at V and 4 bases at J, with 5 bases between. The CDR3 loop spans 12 amino acids. The V gene's germline CDR1 is SGHVS and CDR2 FNYEAQ.

This clone was picked up a small number of times. The chain joins TRBV25-1 to TRBJ1-1, with 7 bases aligning to TRBD1. Germline CDR1 reads MGHDK; CDR2 reads SYGVNS. This CDR3 spans 14 amino acids. With V trimmed by 4 bases and J by 3 bases, 5 bases remained unmatched. The CDR3 loop is CASSVQGRDTEAFF. The DNA of the CDR3 is TGTGCCAGCAGTGTACAGGGGAGGGACACTGAAGCTTTCTTT.

J is TRBJ2-7 and V is TRBV9, with TRBD1 matching 11 bases. Trimming cost V 0 bases and J 4 bases; bases outside gene matches: 3. The CDR3 length is 15 residues. Germline V gives CDR1 SGDLS, CDR2 YYNGEE. The CDR3: CASSVVGDRGYEQYF. The CDR3 DNA is TGTGCCAGCAGCGTAGTCGGGGACAGGGGGTACGAGCAGTACTTC.

The chain links TRBV5-4 to TRBJ2-3; D not resolved. Per the germline V gene, CDR1 is SGHNT and CDR2 is YYREEE (reference sequence). Trimming took off 0 bases at V and 3 bases at J, with 11 bases between the two ends. CDR3 length equals 15 residues. CDR3 nucleotides: TGTGCCAGCAGCTTGGAGCTAGGAACGACAGATACGCAGTATTTT. It yields the protein CASSLELGTTDTQYF. The full variable domain, rest sourced from reference TRBV5-4 and TRBJ2-3, is ETGVTQSPTHLIKTRGQQVTLRCSSQSGHNTVSWYQQALGQGPQFIFQYYREEENGRGNFPPRFSGLQFPNYSSELNVNALELDDSALYLCASSLELGTTDTQYFGPGTRLTVL.

The rearrangement joins TRBV2 to TRBJ1-2; 12 bases agree with TRBD1. CDR3 length: 17 residues. Germline lookup yields CDR1 SNHLY and CDR2 FYNNEI. Losses at the gene ends were 6 bases for V and 4 bases for J; bases not matched to a gene: 12. CDR3: CASRGGTGGVGSYGYTF. The CDR3, as DNA: TGTGCCAGCAGGGGCGGGACAGGGGGCGTGGGGTCCTATGGCTACACCTTC.